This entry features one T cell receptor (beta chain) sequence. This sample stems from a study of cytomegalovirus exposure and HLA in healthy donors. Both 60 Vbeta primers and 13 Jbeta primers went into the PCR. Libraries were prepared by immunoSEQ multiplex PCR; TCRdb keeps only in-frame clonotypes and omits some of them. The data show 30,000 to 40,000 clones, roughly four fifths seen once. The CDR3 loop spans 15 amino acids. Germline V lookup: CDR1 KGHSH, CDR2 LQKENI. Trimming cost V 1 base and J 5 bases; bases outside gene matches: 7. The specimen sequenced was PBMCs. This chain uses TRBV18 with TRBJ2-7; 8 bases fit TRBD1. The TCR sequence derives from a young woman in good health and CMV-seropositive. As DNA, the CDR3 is TGTGCCAGCTCACCACGGACAGGGACAAGCCACGAGCAGTACTTC. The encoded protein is CASSPRTGTSHEQYF. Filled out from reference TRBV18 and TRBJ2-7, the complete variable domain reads NAGVMQNPRHLVRRRGQEARLRCSPMKGHSHVYWYRQLPEEGLKFMVYLQKENIIDESGMPKERFSAEFPKEGPSILRIQQVVRGDSAAYFCASSPRTGTSHEQYFGPGTRLTVT.